This T cell receptor (beta chain) was sequenced for a study of blood T cells in healthy people across ages. Primed by a sample-barcoded 5' primer and a J-beta primer mix, a second PCR proceeded for roughly 6 to 12 cycles. TCRdb re-called the 5' RACE reads with MiXCR, one entry per CDR3 protein. The sample yields roughly 1,100,000 distinct CDR3 sequences, 20% to 25% seen once. Every donor gave 9.5 to 10 milliliters of peripheral blood. The CDR3 is made up of 14 amino acids. V was cut by 0 bases and J by 4 bases, with 7 bases left in between. Germline assignment: CDR1 LGHDT and CDR2 YNNKEL (reference sequence). The sample was also linked to a second study, of T cells of mothers and their children.

This receptor was identified in a girl aged 2-10 years in good health. This chain connects TRBV3-1 to TRBJ1-5; D gene uncertain. Sample: blood. CDR3 protein: CASSQDLKNQPQHF. The CDR3 DNA reads TGTGCCAGCAGCCAAGATTTAAAGAATCAGCCCCAGCATTTT.